A selection of T cell receptor beta chains follows, all from one sample in a study of T cell repertoires in cytomegalovirus infection. What these receptors recognize is not known. From the reads, TCRdb called clonotypes with MiXCR, one entry per CDR3 protein. The sample yields approximately 730,000 distinct CDR3 sequences, under 35% seen once. Sequencing used cultured CD8+ T cells from PBMCs, obtained from culture after CMV antigen stimulation. These receptors were obtained from a human donor in good health (CMV status not recorded). Some clones in this sample may be carry-over from other donors' samples. CDR3s include the opening cysteine and the closing phenylalanine or tryptophan. D genes are given only for firm matches. Clone size, where shown, is once, few, many, or a class for clones that have expanded.

D: TRBD1
V: TRBV11-2
size: -
J: TRBJ2-6
DNA: TGTGCCAGCAGCTTCCTCAAACCGGGACAGGGGGCTGCTGGGGCCAACGTCCTGACTTTC
CDR3: CASSFLKPGQGAAGANVLTF

D: -
V: TRBV7-4
size: -
J: TRBJ2-3
DNA: TGTGCCAGCAGCCAACTGTCTAGCACAGATACGCAGTATTTT
CDR3: CASSQLSSTDTQYF

D: -
V: TRBV7-9
size: many
J: TRBJ2-6
DNA: TGTGCCAGCAGCGACAAAAGGGGAGTAGGGGCCAACGTCCTGACTTTC
CDR3: CASSDKRGVGANVLTF

D: -
V: TRBV27
size: -
J: TRBJ1-1
DNA: TGTGCCAGCAGTCCCCCGTTAGGGGAGAATACTGAAGCTTTCTTT
CDR3: CASSPPLGENTEAFF

D: TRBD2
V: TRBV7-9
size: -
J: TRBJ2-5
DNA: TGTGCCAGCAGCGGTAGCGGGGAGTCATTCGAGACCCAGTACTTC
CDR3: CASSGSGESFETQYF

D: -
V: TRBV6-5
size: -
J: TRBJ2-1
DNA: TGTGCCAGCAGTTACTCGAATGTCGGGGACCAGTTCTTC
CDR3: CASSYSNVGDQFF

D: -
V: TRBV7-6
size: few
J: TRBJ2-7
DNA: TGTGCCAGCAGCCGAACAGCGGGTTCCTACGAGCAGTACTTC
CDR3: CASSRTAGSYEQYF

D: -
V: TRBV11-2
size: few
J: TRBJ1-3
DNA: TGTGCCAGCAGCACTTGGACCCTTAAACGATCCAACACCATATATTTT
CDR3: CASSTWTLKRSNTIYF

D: TRBD2
V: TRBV27
size: -
J: TRBJ2-4
DNA: TGTGCCAGCAGGCCGGGACTAGCGGCTGTCATTCAGTACTTC
CDR3: CASRPGLAAVIQYF

D: -
V: TRBV6-6
size: few
J: TRBJ2-1
DNA: TGTGCCAGCAACCAGGGGGGCCTATACAATGAGCAGTTCTTC
CDR3: CASNQGGLYNEQFF

D: -
V: TRBV25-1
size: -
J: TRBJ1-2
DNA: TGTGCCAGCAGTGGATCCTATAGCTACACCTTC
CDR3: CASSGSYSYTF

D: -
V: TRBV7-8
size: many
J: TRBJ2-5
DNA: TGTGCCAGCAGCCCCTGGTCCCAAGAGACCCAGTACTTC
CDR3: CASSPWSQETQYF

D: -
V: TRBV7-6
size: many
J: TRBJ1-2
DNA: TGTGCCAGCAGCTTAGCACCCGCGGGGATTGAGGGCTACACCTTC
CDR3: CASSLAPAGIEGYTF

D: TRBD1
V: TRBV24-1
size: -
J: TRBJ1-5
DNA: TGTGCCCTGCGGGGACAGGGAAGCCAGCCCCAGCATTTT
CDR3: CALRGQGSQPQHF

D: TRBD1
V: TRBV5-5
size: few
J: TRBJ1-1
DNA: TGTGCCAGCAGCGAGGACAGGGGGCTGAACACTGAAGCTTTCTTT
CDR3: CASSEDRGLNTEAFF

D: -
V: TRBV7-2
size: many
J: TRBJ1-2
DNA: TGTGCCAGCAGCCCGATCGGGCAGGGACCTAACTATGGCTACACCTTC
CDR3: CASSPIGQGPNYGYTF

D: -
V: TRBV11-2
size: many
J: TRBJ2-1
DNA: TGTGCCAGCAGCGTTTATAGCCAGGGCCACTACAATGAGCAGTTCTTC
CDR3: CASSVYSQGHYNEQFF

D: -
V: TRBV7-6
size: -
J: TRBJ2-1
DNA: TGTGCCAGCAGCCCTACGTCTCCACCAAACAATGAGCAGTTCTTC
CDR3: CASSPTSPPNNEQFF

D: TRBD2
V: TRBV29-1
size: -
J: TRBJ2-5
DNA: TGCAGCGCGACCTGGGGGGGTGAGACCCTGTACTTC
CDR3: CSATWGGETLYF

D: TRBD1
V: TRBV5-6
size: -
J: TRBJ2-1
DNA: TGTGCCAGCAACCCGACCGGGCAGGGGGTAGGCTCCTACAATGAGCAGTTCTTC
CDR3: CASNPTGQGVGSYNEQFF

D: -
V: TRBV2
size: -
J: TRBJ1-1
DNA: TGTGCCACCCCATACAACACTGAAGCTTTCTTT
CDR3: CATPYNTEAFF

D: -
V: TRBV6-5
size: few
J: TRBJ1-2
DNA: TGTGCCAGCAGTTACAGGGGCTATGGCTACACCTTC
CDR3: CASSYRGYGYTF

D: TRBD1
V: TRBV19
size: few
J: TRBJ2-6
DNA: TGTGCCAGTAGCCCGGGACAGGGCTCGGGAGGGGCCAACGTCCTGACTTTC
CDR3: CASSPGQGSGGANVLTF

D: -
V: TRBV13
size: few
J: TRBJ1-2
DNA: TGTGCCAGCAGCTTAGGTCGGGGGTTAAGCCGCCTCGGAGGCTACACCTTC
CDR3: CASSLGRGLSRLGGYTF

D: -
V: TRBV6-2/TRBV6-3
size: few
J: TRBJ1-6
DNA: TGTGCCAGCAGTCCCCTCGGACCTAATTCACCCCTCCACTTT
CDR3: CASSPLGPNSPLHF

D: TRBD1
V: TRBV4-3
size: -
J: TRBJ2-3
DNA: TGCGCCAGCAGCCAAGACCTGACAGGGAAGGGCGATACGCAGTATTTT
CDR3: CASSQDLTGKGDTQYF

D: -
V: TRBV6-5
size: -
J: TRBJ2-1
DNA: TGTGCCAGCAGCCCCGTTCCGAGTACCTACAATGAGCAGTTCTTC
CDR3: CASSPVPSTYNEQFF

D: TRBD1
V: TRBV7-6
size: -
J: TRBJ2-2
DNA: TGTGCCAGCAGCTGGGACAGGACGAACACCGGGGAGCTGTTTTTT
CDR3: CASSWDRTNTGELFF

D: TRBD1
V: TRBV27
size: -
J: TRBJ2-7
DNA: TGTGCCAGCGGGAGACTAAGACAGGGTCTCTACGAGCAGTACTTC
CDR3: CASGRLRQGLYEQYF

D: TRBD2
V: TRBV6-1
size: -
J: TRBJ2-1
DNA: TGTGCCAGCAGTAAAAATACGGGAGGGTACAATGAGCAGTTCTTC
CDR3: CASSKNTGGYNEQFF